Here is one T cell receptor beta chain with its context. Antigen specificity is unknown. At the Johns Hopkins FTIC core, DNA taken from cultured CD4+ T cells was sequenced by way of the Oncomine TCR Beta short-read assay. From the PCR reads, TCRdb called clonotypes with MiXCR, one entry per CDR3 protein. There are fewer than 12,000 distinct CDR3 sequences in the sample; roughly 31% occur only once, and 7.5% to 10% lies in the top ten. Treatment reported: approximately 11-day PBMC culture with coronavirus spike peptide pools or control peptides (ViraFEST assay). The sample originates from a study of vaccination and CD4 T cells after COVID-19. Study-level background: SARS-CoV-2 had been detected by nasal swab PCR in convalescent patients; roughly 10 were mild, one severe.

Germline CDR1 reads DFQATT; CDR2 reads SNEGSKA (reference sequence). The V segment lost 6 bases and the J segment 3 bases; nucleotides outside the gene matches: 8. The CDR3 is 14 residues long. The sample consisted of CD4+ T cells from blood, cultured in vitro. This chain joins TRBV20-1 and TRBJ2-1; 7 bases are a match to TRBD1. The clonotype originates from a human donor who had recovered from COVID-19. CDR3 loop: CSASRGSRYNEQFF. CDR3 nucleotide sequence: TGCAGTGCCTCCAGGGGGAGTCGCTACAATGAGCAGTTCTTC.